This T cell receptor (beta chain) came from a study of cytomegalovirus exposure and HLA in healthy donors. 60 Vbeta and 13 Jbeta primers were used in PCR. The protocol was immunoSEQ multiplex PCR, while the TCRdb copy is restricted to in-frame clones and leaves out a portion. The table has 100,000 to 150,000 clones, 65% to 90% seen once. Trimming removed 2 bases from V and 0 bases from J; junction bases left unmatched: 16. CDR1 and CDR2 (germline): SGHRS, YFSETQ. The CDR3 spans 21 residues. The sequencing input was PBMCs. The receptor's source is a woman younger than 30 in good health and CMV-seropositive. The chain has TRBV5-1 and TRBJ2-1, with 11 bases fitting TRBD2. The CDR3 DNA sequence: TGCGCCAGCAGCTTCTTAGAAGGGGGCCTAGCGGGGGGAAGCTCCTACAATGAGCAGTTCTTC. This sequence encodes CASSFLEGGLAGGSSYNEQFF.